This TCR beta chain was captured in a study of identical twins. Regarding the study as a whole: Findings depended on cross-sectional statistics rather than tracking the same donors.

MiXCR, applied by TCRdb to the 5' RACE reads, yields one record per CDR3 protein. The table lists around 1.7 million distinct CDR3 sequences, about 32% of them singletons, with under 0.35% in the top ten. This clonotype was seen a few times. Its specificity is unknown. The sequenced sample consisted of cord blood. The TCR was taken from a newborn girl in good health.

This CDR3 reads CASSLDPVRNIQYF. The CDR3 bases are TGTGCCAGCAGTTTAGACCCGGTCAGAAACATTCAGTACTTC. This chain joins TRBV27 and TRBJ2-4; no reliable D call. V dropped 2 bases and J dropped 6 bases, with 11 bases sitting between them. There are 14 residues in the CDR3. The germline gives CDR1 MNHEY, CDR2 SMNVEV (reference sequence).